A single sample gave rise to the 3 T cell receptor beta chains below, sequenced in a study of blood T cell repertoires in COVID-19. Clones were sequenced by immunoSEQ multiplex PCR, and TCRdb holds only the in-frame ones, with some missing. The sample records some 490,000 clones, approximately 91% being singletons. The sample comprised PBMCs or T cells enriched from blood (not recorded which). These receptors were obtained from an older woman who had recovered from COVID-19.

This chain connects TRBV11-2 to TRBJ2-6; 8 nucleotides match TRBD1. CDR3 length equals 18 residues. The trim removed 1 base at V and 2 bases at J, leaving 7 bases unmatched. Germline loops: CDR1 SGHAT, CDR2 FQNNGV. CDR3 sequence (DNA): TGTGCCAGCAGCTTAGCCCGGGACAGGCCTACTGGGGCCAACGTCCTGACTTTC. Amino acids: CASSLARDRPTGANVLTF.

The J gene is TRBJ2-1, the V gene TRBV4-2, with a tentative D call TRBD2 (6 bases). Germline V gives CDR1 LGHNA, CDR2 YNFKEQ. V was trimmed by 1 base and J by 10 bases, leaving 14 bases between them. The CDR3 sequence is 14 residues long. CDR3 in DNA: TGTGCCAGCAGCCAAGTGCGGGATCTCATAGAGCAGTTCTTC. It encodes CASSQVRDLIEQFF.

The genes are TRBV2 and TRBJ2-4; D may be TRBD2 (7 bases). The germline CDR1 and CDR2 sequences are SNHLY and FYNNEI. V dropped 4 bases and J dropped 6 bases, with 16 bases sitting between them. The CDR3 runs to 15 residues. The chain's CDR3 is CASSANWGGGNIQYF. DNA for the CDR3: TGTGCCAGCAGTGCTAATTGGGGGGGCGGAAACATTCAGTACTTC. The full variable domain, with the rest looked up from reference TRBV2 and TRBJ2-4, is EPEVTQTPSHQVTQMGQEVILRCVPISNHLYFYWYRQILGQKVEFLVSFYNNEISEKSEIFDDQFSVERPDGSNFTLKIRSTKLEDSAMYFCASSANWGGGNIQYFGAGTRLSVL.